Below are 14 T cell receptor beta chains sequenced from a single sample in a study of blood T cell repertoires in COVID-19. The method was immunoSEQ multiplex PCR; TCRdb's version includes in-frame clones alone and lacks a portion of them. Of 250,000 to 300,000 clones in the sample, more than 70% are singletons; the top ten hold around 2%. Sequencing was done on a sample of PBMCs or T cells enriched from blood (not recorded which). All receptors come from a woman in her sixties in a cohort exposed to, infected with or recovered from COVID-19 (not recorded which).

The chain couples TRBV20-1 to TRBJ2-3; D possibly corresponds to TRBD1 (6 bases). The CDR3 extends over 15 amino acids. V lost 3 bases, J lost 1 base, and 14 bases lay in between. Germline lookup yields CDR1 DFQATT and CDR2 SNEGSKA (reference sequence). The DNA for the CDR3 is TGCAGTGCTAGTAGGGGGAGAAGAGGCACAGATACGCAGTATTTT. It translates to CSASRGRRGTDTQYF.

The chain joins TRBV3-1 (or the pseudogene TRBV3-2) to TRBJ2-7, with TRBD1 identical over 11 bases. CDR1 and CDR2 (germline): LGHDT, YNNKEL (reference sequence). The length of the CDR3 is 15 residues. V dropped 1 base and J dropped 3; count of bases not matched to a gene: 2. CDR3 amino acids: CASSQADRGLYEQYF. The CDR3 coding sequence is TGTGCCAGCAGCCAAGCGGACAGGGGGCTCTACGAGCAGTACTTC.

CDR3 DNA sequence: TGTGCCAGCAGCATGGGGGCACCACGGGGCTACAATGAGCAGTTCTTC. It encodes CASSMGAPRGYNEQFF. The J gene is TRBJ2-1, the V gene TRBV5-7, with D tentatively TRBD1 (6 bases). TRBV5-7 is marked as an open reading frame, function uncertain. CDR3 length equals 16 residues. Deletions cut 4 bases from V and 3 bases from J, with 17 bases between.

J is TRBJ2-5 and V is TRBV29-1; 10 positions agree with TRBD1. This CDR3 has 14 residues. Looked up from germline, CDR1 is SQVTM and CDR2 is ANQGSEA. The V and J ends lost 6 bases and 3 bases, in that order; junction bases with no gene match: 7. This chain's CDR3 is CSVGTGDGEETQYF. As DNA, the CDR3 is TGCAGCGTCGGGACAGGGGATGGGGAAGAGACCCAGTACTTC.

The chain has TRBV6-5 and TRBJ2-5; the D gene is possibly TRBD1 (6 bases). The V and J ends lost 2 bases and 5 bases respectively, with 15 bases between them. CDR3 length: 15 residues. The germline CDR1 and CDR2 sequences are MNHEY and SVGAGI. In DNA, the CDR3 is TGTGCCAGCAGTTACCGCACAGGGTACGGGGAGACCCAGTACTTC. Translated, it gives CASSYRTGYGETQYF.

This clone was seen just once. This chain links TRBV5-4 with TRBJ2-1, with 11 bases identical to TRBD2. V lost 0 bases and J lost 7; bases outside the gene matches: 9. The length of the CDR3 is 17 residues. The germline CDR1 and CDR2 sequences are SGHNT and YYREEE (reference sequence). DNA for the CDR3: TGTGCCAGCAGCTTGGCCGGAATTCTAGCGGGAGGAAATGAGCAGTTCTTC. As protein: CASSLAGILAGGNEQFF.

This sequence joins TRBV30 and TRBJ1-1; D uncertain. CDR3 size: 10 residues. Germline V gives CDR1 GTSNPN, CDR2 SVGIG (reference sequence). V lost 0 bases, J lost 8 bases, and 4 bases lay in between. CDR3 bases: TGTGCCTGGAGTGTACAGGAAGCTTTCTTT. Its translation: CAWSVQEAFF.

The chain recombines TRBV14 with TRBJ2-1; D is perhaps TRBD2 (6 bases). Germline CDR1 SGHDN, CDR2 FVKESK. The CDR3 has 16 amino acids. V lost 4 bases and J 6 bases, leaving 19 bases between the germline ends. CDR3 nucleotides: TGTGCCAGCAGCCTACATCGGGGGTTGAGGAGCAATGAGCAGTTCTTC. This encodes CASSLHRGLRSNEQFF.

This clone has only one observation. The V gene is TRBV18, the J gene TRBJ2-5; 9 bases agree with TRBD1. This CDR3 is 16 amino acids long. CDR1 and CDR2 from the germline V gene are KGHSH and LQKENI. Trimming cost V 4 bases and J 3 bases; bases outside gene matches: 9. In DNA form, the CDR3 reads TGTGCCAGCTCACGCATCCCGGGACAGGGCAAAGAGACCCAGTACTTC. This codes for CASSRIPGQGKETQYF.

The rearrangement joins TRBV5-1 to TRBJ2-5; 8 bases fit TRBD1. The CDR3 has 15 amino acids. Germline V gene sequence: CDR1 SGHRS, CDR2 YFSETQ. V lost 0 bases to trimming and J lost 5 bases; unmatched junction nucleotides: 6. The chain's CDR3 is CASSLGTGSGETQYF. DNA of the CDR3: TGCGCCAGCAGCTTGGGGACAGGGTCTGGGGAGACCCAGTACTTC.

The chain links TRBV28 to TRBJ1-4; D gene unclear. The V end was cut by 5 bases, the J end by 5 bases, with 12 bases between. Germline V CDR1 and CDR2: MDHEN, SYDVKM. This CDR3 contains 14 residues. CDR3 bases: TGTGCCAGCAGTCAGATCTCGGGGAATGAAAAACTGTTTTTT. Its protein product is CASSQISGNEKLFF.

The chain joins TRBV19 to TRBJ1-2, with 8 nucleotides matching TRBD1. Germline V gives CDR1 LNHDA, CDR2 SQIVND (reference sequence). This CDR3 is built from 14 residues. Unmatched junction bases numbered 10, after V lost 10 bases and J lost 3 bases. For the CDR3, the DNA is TGTGCCATTCTTCAACCGGGACAGGACTATGGCTACACCTTC. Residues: CAILQPGQDYGYTF.

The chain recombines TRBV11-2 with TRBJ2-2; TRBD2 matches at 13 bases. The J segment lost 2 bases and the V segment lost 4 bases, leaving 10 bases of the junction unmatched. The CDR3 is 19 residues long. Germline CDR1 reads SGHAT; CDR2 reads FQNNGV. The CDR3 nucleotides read TGTGCCAGCAGCTACTCCAGACTAGCGGGAGGCCGAAACACCGGGGAGCTGTTTTTT. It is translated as CASSYSRLAGGRNTGELFF. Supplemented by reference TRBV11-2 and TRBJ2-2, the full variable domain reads EAGVAQSPRYKIIEKRQSVAFWCNPISGHATLYWYQQILGQGPKLLIQFQNNGVVDDSQLPKDRFSAERLKGVDSTLKIQPAKLEDSAVYLCASSYSRLAGGRNTGELFFGEGSRLTVL.

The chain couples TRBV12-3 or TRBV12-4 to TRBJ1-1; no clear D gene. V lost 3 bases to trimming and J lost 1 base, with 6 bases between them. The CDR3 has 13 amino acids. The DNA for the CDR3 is TGTGCCAGCAGTTTTGGAGGGAACACTGAAGCTTTCTTT. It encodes CASSFGGNTEAFF.